The clone carrying this T cell receptor beta chain has only one observation. The entry originates in a study of blood T cells in healthy people across ages. A second 7 to 11 cycle PCR used barcoded and J-beta primers. TCRdb called the 5' RACE reads again in MiXCR, with one record for every CDR3 protein. This sample has about 2 million distinct CDR3 sequences; approximately 50% occur once, and the top ten carry around 2.1%. The germline V gene encodes CDR1 MDHEN and CDR2 SYDVKM. V lost 5 bases, J lost 3 bases, and 5 bases lay in between. The CDR3 runs to 12 residues. This chain uses TRBV28 with TRBJ1-5; no firm D call. The sequencing sample was made of blood. This sequence originates from a woman in her forties in good health. The CDR3 is CASSNLNQPQHF. DNA for the CDR3: TGTGCCAGCAGTAACCTCAATCAGCCCCAGCATTTT.